A single sample gave rise to the 21 T cell receptor beta chains below, sequenced in a study of T-cell reconstitution after alpha-beta-depleted transplantation in children. Unique molecular identifiers tagged the TCRbeta library. MiXCR, applied by TCRdb to the PCR reads, yields one record per CDR3 protein. The sample yields around 450,000 distinct CDR3 sequences, over 40% seen once. This material consisted of PBMCs, taken before TCRalphabeta/CD19-depleted stem cell transplant. The receptors come from a girl aged 2-10 years with aplastic anemia, due to receive a stem cell transplant.

Comments on this clonotype: One end of the junction is discordant with germline, which a read error may explain. The chain couples TRBV5-1 to TRBJ1-1, with 7 bases fitting TRBD1. This CDR3 has 14 residues. CDR1 and CDR2 (germline): SGHRS, YFSETQ. The CDR3 sequence: CVSSLSGGGTEAFF. DNA for the CDR3: TGCGTCAGCAGTTTATCAGGGGGAGGCACTGAAGCTTTCTTT. The full variable domain, with the rest looked up from reference TRBV5-1 and TRBJ1-1, is KAGVTQTPRYLIKTRGQQVTLSCSPISGHRSVSWYQQTPGQGLQFLFEYFSETQRNKGNFPGRFSGRQFSNSRSEMNVSTLELGDSALYLCVSSLSGGGTEAFFGQGTRLTVV.

The gene calls are TRBV5-5 and TRBJ2-3; the D call may be TRBD1 or TRBD2 (5 bases each). Trimming removed 4 bases from V and 5 bases from J, with 17 bases in between. CDR3 size: 15 residues. The germline V gene encodes CDR1 SGHKS and CDR2 YYEKEE (reference sequence). CDR3 in DNA: TGTGCCAGCAGCCCCGCCCACGGGGCACGAGATACGCAGTATTTT. Translating it yields CASSPAHGARDTQYF. The complete variable domain, with remaining parts taken from reference TRBV5-5 and TRBJ2-3, reads DAGVTQSPTHLIKTRGQQVTLRCSPISGHKSVSWYQQVLGQGPQFIFQYYEKEERGRGNFPDRFSARQFPNYSSELNVNALLLGDSALYLCASSPAHGARDTQYFGPGTRLTVL.

The gene calls are TRBV5-1 and TRBJ1-1, with 9 positions matching TRBD1. CDR3 length equals 17 residues. Losses at the gene ends were 3 bases for V and 4 bases for J; bases not matched to a gene: 13. Germline CDR1 is SGHRS and CDR2 is YFSETQ. This CDR3 is CASSSHGTGPGGTEAFF. The CDR3 region has the DNA TGCGCCAGCAGCTCCCACGGGACAGGGCCTGGAGGCACTGAAGCTTTCTTT.

V is TRBV12-3 or TRBV12-4 and J is TRBJ1-6; D is uncertain. The V end was cut by 4 bases, the J end by 5 bases, with 9 bases between. CDR3 length: 14 residues. CDR3 sequence (DNA): TGTGCCAGCAGTTCACGCCAGGATAATTCACCCCTCCACTTT. Translation gives CASSSRQDNSPLHF.

V usage is TRBV7-2 and J usage is TRBJ2-7, with 8 bases identical to TRBD2. The junction had 3 bases not matched to a gene; V was cut back by 1 base and J by 4 bases. Germline CDR1 reads SGHTA; CDR2 reads FQGNSA. The CDR3 has 14 residues. The DNA of the CDR3 is TGTGCCAGCAGCTTAGAACGGGGGGGGTACGAGCAGTACTTC. Translating gives CASSLERGGYEQYF.

This clonotype has only one observation. The V and J genes are TRBV6-5 and TRBJ2-2, with TRBD1 matching over 10 bases. Germline CDR1 MNHEY, CDR2 SVGAGI. The CDR3 has 17 amino acids. V dropped 0 bases and J dropped 8; count of bases not matched to a gene: 9. The CDR3 here is CASSYSDRGRRAGELFF. CDR3 coding DNA: TGTGCCAGCAGTTACTCCGACAGGGGGCGCAGGGCAGGGGAGCTGTTTTTT.

V gene TRBV25-1 combines with J gene TRBJ1-4; a possible D gene is TRBD1 (6 bases). In germline, CDR1 is MGHDK, CDR2 SYGVNS. CDR3 length equals 13 residues. Trimming pared 5 bases from V and 7 bases from J, leaving 11 bases between. DNA of the CDR3: TGTGCCAGCAGTCTGGGGGCGAGTGAAAAACTGTTTTTT. Its translation: CASSLGASEKLFF. Complete variable domain (other parts from reference TRBV25-1 and TRBJ1-4): EADIYQTPRYLVIGTGKKITLECSQTMGHDKMYWYQQDPGMELHLIHYSYGVNSTEKGDLSSESTVSRIRTEHFPLTLESARPSHTSQYLCASSLGASEKLFFGSGTQLSVL.

This chain uses TRBV20-1 with TRBJ2-5, with D possibly being TRBD1 or TRBD2 (5 bases each). V was pared by 5 bases and J by 2 bases, with 18 bases between. The CDR3 sequence is 15 residues long. Germline CDR1 is DFQATT and CDR2 is SNEGSKA (reference sequence). The CDR3 DNA is TGCAGTGCTCCGGTCGACAGCGAGCGGCAAGAGACCCAGTACTTC. It codes for CSAPVDSERQETQYF.

This chain joins TRBV7-6 and TRBJ1-1; 7 positions match TRBD1. Trimming took 5 bases from V and 2 from J; bases not matched to a gene: 11. The CDR3 is made up of 16 amino acids. Germline CDR1 SGHVS, CDR2 FNYEAQ. The CDR3 is CASSPNTGVENTEAFF. DNA for the CDR3: TGTGCCAGCAGCCCAAATACAGGGGTGGAAAACACTGAAGCTTTCTTT.

This chain joins TRBV6-5 and TRBJ2-3, with 8 bases lining up with TRBD2. The CDR3 spans 16 residues. Germline V CDR1 and CDR2: MNHEY, SVGAGI. J lost 4 bases, V lost 2 bases, and 8 bases had no gene match. CDR3 DNA sequence: TGTGCCAGCAGTTACACGGGACTAGGCGGGCCAGATACGCAGTATTTT. This translates into CASSYTGLGGPDTQYF.

The rearrangement links TRBV20-1 to TRBJ2-7, with a tentative D call TRBD1 (6 bases). The CDR3 loop spans 13 amino acids. Germline lookup yields CDR1 DFQATT and CDR2 SNEGSKA (reference sequence). The ends were cut back, 6 bases at V and 2 bases at J, with 14 bases in the middle. The CDR3 DNA reads TGCAGTGCGGTACAGGGTTTTGCCTACGAGCAGTACTTC. As protein: CSAVQGFAYEQYF.

At least ten counts were recorded for this clonotype. The chain uses TRBV4-3 and TRBJ1-2; D gene uncertain. Trimming stripped 3 bases from V and 6 bases from J, with 11 bases between. This CDR3 has 13 residues. Germline V gene sequence: CDR1 LGHNA, CDR2 YSLEER. The CDR3 reads CASSHWEGDGYTF. CDR3 coding DNA: TGCGCCAGCAGCCATTGGGAGGGAGATGGCTACACCTTC.

This clonotype occurred many times. The CDR3 DNA sequence: TGTGCCAGCAGCTCGGGACAGGGGCGCTACAATGAGCAGTTCTTC. Its translation is CASSSGQGRYNEQFF. V and J are TRBV7-9 and TRBJ2-1, with TRBD1 identical over 10 bases. After removal of 4 bases from V and 3 bases from J, the junction contained 3 bases not matched to a gene. CDR1 is SEHNR and CDR2 is FQNEAQ in the germline V gene (reference sequence). This CDR3 has 15 residues.

Turning to this clonotype: The CDR3 end shows no conserved phenylalanine or tryptophan, and so a read error is likely. The chain links TRBV28 to TRBJ2-7; 7 bases align to TRBD1. The ends lost 3 bases at V and 2 bases at J; junction bases unmatched: 7. The length of the CDR3 is 15 residues. From germline, CDR1 is MDHEN and CDR2 SYDVKM. The CDR3 region is CASSFTGTAAYEQYI. Here the CDR3 DNA reads TGTGCCAGCAGTTTTACCGGGACAGCCGCCTACGAGCAGTACATC.

This clonotype occurred many times. The chain joins TRBV12-3 or TRBV12-4 to TRBJ1-2; D is unresolved. This CDR3 has 13 amino acids. V shed 7 bases and J shed 0 bases, with 9 bases lying between them. The chain's CDR3 is CASTNRANYGYTF. The DNA for the CDR3 is TGTGCCAGCACCAATCGCGCTAACTATGGCTACACCTTC.

The chain links TRBV28 to TRBJ1-5, with D unresolved. The CDR3 extends over 13 amino acids. The germline V gene has CDR1 MDHEN and CDR2 SYDVKM. With 6 bases removed from V and 7 bases from J, the gap between germline ends came to 13 bases. This CDR3 reads CASRDGFGQPQHF. Here the CDR3 DNA reads TGTGCCAGCAGGGACGGGTTTGGGCAGCCCCAGCATTTT.

The V gene is TRBV28, the J gene TRBJ1-1; TRBD1 matches 8 bases. The length of the CDR3 is 16 residues. In germline, CDR1 is MDHEN, CDR2 SYDVKM. After removal of 1 base from V and 6 bases from J, the junction contained 10 bases not matched to a gene. CDR3 sequence (DNA): TGTGCCAGCAGTTTATCCCTCGGACAGGGTAACCCTGAAGCTTTCTTT. Its translation: CASSLSLGQGNPEAFF.

The chain has TRBV5-5 and TRBJ1-6; 7 positions agree with TRBD1. Trimming cost V 6 bases and J 8 bases; bases outside gene matches: 5. The V gene's germline CDR1 is SGHKS and CDR2 YYEKEE (reference sequence). CDR3 length equals 13 residues. CDR3 sequence: CASNLTGDSPLHF. DNA for the CDR3: TGTGCCAGCAACTTAACAGGGGATTCACCCCTCCACTTT.

About this clonotype: This may stem from a read error, because a much larger clone lies one nucleotide away. J is TRBJ1-2 and V is TRBV6-6, with unresolved D. The CDR3 runs 12 residues. Germline V gene sequence: CDR1 MNHNY, CDR2 SVGAGI (reference sequence). CDR3 loop: CASTVGQEGYPF. The CDR3 coding sequence is TGTGCCAGCACAGTCGGGCAGGAGGGCTACCCCTTC.

This rearrangement joins TRBV5-1 to TRBJ2-7, with 7 bases matching TRBD2. V was clipped by 2 bases and J by 2 bases; unmatched bases: 7. The germline V gene has CDR1 SGHRS and CDR2 YFSETQ. The length of the CDR3 is 15 residues. This CDR3 is CASSFASGMTYEQYF. The CDR3 DNA follows: TGCGCCAGCAGCTTTGCCAGCGGGATGACCTACGAGCAGTACTTC.

This clonotype was found a few times. The junction and the germline gene differ at one end; a read error may be behind it. V usage is TRBV11-2 and J usage is TRBJ2-1; 7 bases are a match to TRBD1. The CDR3 runs to 17 residues. Germline V lookup: CDR1 SGHAT, CDR2 FQNNGV. CDR3 sequence reads: CASRLAGQDRKYNEQFF. The CDR3 DNA reads as TGTGCCAGCAGATTAGCTGGACAGGACCGGAAATACAATGAGCAGTTCTTC.